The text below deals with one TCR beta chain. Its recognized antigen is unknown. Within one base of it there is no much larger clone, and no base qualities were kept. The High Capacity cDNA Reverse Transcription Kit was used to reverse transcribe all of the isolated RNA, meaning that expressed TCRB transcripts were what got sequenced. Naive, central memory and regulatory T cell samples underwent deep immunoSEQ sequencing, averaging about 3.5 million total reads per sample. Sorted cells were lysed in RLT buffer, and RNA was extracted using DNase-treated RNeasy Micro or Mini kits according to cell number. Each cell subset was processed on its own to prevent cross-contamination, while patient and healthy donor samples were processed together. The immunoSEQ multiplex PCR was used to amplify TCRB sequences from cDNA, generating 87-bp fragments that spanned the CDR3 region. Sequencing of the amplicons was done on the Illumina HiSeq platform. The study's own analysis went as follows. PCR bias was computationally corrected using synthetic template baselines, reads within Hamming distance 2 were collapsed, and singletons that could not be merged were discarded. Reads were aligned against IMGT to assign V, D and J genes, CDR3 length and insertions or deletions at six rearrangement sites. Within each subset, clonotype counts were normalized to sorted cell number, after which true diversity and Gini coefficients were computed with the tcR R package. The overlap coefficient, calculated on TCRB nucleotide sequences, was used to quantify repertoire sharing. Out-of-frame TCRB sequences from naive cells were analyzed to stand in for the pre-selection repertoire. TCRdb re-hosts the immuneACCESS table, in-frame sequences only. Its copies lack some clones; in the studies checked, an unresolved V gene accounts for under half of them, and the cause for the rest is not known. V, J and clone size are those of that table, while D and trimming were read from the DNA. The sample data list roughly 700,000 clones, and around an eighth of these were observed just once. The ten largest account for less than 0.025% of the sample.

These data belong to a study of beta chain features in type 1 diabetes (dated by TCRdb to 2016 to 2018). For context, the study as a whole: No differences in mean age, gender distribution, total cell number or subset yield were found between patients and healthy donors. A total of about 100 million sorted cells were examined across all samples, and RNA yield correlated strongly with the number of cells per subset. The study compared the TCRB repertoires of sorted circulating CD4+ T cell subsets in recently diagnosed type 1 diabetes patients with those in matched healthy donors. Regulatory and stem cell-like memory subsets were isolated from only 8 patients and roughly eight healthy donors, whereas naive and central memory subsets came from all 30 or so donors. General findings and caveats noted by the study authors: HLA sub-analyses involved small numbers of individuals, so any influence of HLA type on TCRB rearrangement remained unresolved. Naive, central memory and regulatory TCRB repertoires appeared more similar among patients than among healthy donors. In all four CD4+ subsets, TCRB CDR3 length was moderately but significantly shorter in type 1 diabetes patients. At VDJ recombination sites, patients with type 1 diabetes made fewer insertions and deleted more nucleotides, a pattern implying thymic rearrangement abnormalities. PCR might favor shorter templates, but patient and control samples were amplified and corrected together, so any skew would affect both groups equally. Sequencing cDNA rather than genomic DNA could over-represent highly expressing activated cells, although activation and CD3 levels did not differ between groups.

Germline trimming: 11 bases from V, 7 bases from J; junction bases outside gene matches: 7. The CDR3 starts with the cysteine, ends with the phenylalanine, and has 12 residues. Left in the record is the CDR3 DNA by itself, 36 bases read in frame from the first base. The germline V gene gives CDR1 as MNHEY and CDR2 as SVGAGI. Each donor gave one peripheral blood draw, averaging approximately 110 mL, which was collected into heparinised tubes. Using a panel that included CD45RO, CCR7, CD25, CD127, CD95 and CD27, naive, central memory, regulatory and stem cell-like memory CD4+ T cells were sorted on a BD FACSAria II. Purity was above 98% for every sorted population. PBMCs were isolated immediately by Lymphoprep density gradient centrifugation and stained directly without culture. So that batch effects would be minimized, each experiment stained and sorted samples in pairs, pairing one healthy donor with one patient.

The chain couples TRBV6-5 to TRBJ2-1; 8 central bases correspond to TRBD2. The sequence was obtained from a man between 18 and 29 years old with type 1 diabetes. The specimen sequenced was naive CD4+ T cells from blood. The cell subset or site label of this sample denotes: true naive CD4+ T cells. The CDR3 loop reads CASGGGPNEQFF. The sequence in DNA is TGTGCCTCTGGCGGGGGGCCGAATGAGCAGTTCTTC.